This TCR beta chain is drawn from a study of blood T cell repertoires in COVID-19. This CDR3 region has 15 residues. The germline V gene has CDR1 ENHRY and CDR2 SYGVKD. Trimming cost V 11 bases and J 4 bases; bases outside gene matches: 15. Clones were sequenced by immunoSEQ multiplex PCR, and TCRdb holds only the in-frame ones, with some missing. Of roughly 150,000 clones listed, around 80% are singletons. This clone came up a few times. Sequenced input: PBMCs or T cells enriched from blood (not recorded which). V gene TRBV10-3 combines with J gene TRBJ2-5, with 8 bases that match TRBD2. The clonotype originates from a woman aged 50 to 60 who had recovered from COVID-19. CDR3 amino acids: CASMPGGGSRETQYF. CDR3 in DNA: TGTGCCTCTATGCCGGGGGGGGGTTCCCGAGAGACCCAGTACTTC.